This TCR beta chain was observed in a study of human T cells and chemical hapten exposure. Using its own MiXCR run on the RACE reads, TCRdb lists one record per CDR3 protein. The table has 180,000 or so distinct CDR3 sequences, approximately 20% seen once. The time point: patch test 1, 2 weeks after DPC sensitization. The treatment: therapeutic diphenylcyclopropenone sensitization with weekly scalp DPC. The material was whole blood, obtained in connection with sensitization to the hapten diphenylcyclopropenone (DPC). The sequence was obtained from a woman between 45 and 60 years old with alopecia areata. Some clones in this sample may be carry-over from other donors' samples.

The CDR3 DNA reads TGTGCCAGCAGACCGCTGACGGGAGCGGACTTCTCCTACGAGCAGTACTTC. Protein sequence: CASRPLTGADFSYEQYF. The J gene is TRBJ2-7, the V gene TRBV12-3 or TRBV12-4; D is possibly TRBD2 (6 bases). V was shortened by 6 bases and J by 0 bases, with 21 bases between the two germline ends. The CDR3 runs to 17 residues.